These 15 T cell receptor beta chains originate from one sample sequenced in a study of shared clonotypes between healthy human individuals. The method was immunoSEQ multiplex PCR; TCRdb's version includes in-frame clones alone and lacks a portion of them. The repertoire includes 2 million to 2.5 million clones, approximately 96% of them detected once, and around 0.13% sits in the top ten. The specimen was naive CD4+ T cells sorted from blood. Subset noted: CD45RA+ positively selected. All receptors derive from a man between 18 and 29 years old in good health.

This chain uses TRBV11-3 with TRBJ2-1; 11 nucleotides line up with TRBD1. With V trimmed by 4 bases and J by 4 bases, 6 bases remained unmatched. The CDR3 spans 16 residues. Per the germline V gene, CDR1 is SGHNT and CDR2 is YENEEA. Here the CDR3 reads CASSSGGTGGYNEQFF. In nucleotides, the CDR3 is TGTGCCAGCAGCTCCGGTGGGACAGGGGGTTACAATGAGCAGTTCTTC. Filled out from reference TRBV11-3 and TRBJ2-1, the complete variable domain reads EAGVVQSPRYKIIEKKQPVAFWCNPISGHNTLYWYLQNLGQGPELLIRYENEEAVDDSQLPKDRFSAERLKGVDSTLKIQPAELGDSAVYLCASSSGGTGGYNEQFFGPGTRLTVL.

The chain recombines TRBV28 with TRBJ1-5, with a weak D call TRBD1 (6 bases). This CDR3 spans 17 amino acids. The germline V gene has CDR1 MDHEN and CDR2 SYDVKM. V lost 7 bases to trimming and J lost 6 bases, with 25 bases between them. The CDR3 protein is CASTQRSWGPAGQPQHF. The CDR3 nucleotides read TGTGCCAGCACCCAGAGGTCTTGGGGGCCCGCGGGTCAGCCCCAGCATTTT.

This chain uses TRBV5-6 with TRBJ2-5; tentative D call: TRBD1 (6 bases). The V end was cut by 8 bases, the J end by 5 bases, with 13 bases between. CDR3 length: 12 residues. Looked up from germline, CDR1 is SGHDT and CDR2 is YYEEEE. The CDR3 protein is CARRTGNETQYF. The CDR3 nucleotides read TGTGCCAGACGTACAGGGAACGAGACCCAGTACTTC.

This rearrangement joins TRBV11-2 to TRBJ2-5; D unresolved. This CDR3 spans 14 amino acids. The V gene's germline CDR1 is SGHAT and CDR2 FQNNGV. Trimming cost V 1 base and J 3 bases, with 9 bases left between them. The chain's CDR3 is CASSLVGRKETQYF. The DNA of the CDR3 is TGTGCCAGCAGCTTAGTCGGCAGAAAAGAGACCCAGTACTTC.

The chain has TRBV15 and TRBJ2-5; D gene uncertain. Germline lookup yields CDR1 LNHNV and CDR2 YYDKDF (reference sequence). Trimming removed 2 bases from V and 2 bases from J, with 9 bases in between. The CDR3 contains 14 residues. Here the CDR3 reads CATSRPVGQETQYF. The DNA of the CDR3 is TGTGCCACCAGCAGACCAGTGGGGCAAGAGACCCAGTACTTC.

This chain uses TRBV7-2 with TRBJ1-6, with no clear D. The CDR3 has 16 amino acids. Germline loops: CDR1 SGHTA, CDR2 FQGNSA. V lost 1 base and J 11 bases, leaving 18 bases between the germline ends. The CDR3 spells CASSLGIGRTATPLHF. Here the CDR3 DNA reads TGTGCCAGCAGCTTAGGGATCGGCAGGACCGCGACACCCCTCCACTTT.

The V and J genes are TRBV2 and TRBJ2-7; 7 bases are shared with TRBD1. Trimming at V came to 6 bases and at J to 1 base, leaving 6 bases not matched to a gene. Germline V gene sequence: CDR1 SNHLY, CDR2 FYNNEI. CDR3 length: 14 amino acids. The CDR3 loop reads CASRRTGVSYEQYF. CDR3 coding DNA: TGTGCCAGCAGACGGACAGGAGTATCCTACGAGCAGTACTTC.

The chain combines TRBV7-2 with TRBJ1-4; tentatively, D is TRBD1 (5 bases). The CDR3 runs to 14 residues. The V end lost 5 bases, the J end lost 4 bases, and 11 bases lay between the germline ends. Germline-derived CDR1 and CDR2 are SGHTA and FQGNSA. The CDR3 sequence: CASSLRGNNEKLFF. CDR3 bases: TGTGCCAGCAGCCTCCGGGGCAATAATGAAAAACTGTTTTTT.

This clone appeared once. The rearrangement uses TRBV6-1 and TRBJ2-3, with D tentatively TRBD1 (6 bases). The CDR3 consists of 15 residues. The V end was cut by 6 bases, the J end by 7 bases, with 20 bases between. Germline V CDR1 and CDR2: MNHNS, SASEGT. The CDR3 reads CASSPLGATGYTQYF. The CDR3 DNA sequence: TGTGCCAGCAGCCCCCTGGGGGCGACTGGCTATACGCAGTATTTT.

The V gene is TRBV5-6, the J gene TRBJ2-5; D unclear. Germline CDR1 and CDR2: SGHDT and YYEEEE. The CDR3 runs to 14 residues. V was cut by 3 bases and J by 6 bases, with 15 bases left in between. For the CDR3, the DNA is TGTGCCAGCAGCTATTGGACCCAGGCAAAGACCCAGTACTTC. Residues: CASSYWTQAKTQYF.

The chain joins TRBV7-9 to TRBJ2-3; 8 bases are shared with TRBD2. The V segment lost 5 bases and the J segment 2 bases; nucleotides outside the gene matches: 9. Germline V gives CDR1 SEHNR, CDR2 FQNEAQ (reference sequence). The CDR3 is 16 residues long. The CDR3 spells CASSPPGGGVTDTQYF. The DNA of the CDR3 is TGTGCCAGCAGCCCGCCCGGGGGGGGTGTCACAGATACGCAGTATTTT. The variable domain in full, completed from reference TRBV7-9 and TRBJ2-3, reads DTGVSQNPRHKITKRGQNVTFRCDPISEHNRLYWYRQTLGQGPEFLTYFQNEAQLEKSRLLSDRFSAERPKGSFSTLEIQRTEQGDSAMYLCASSPPGGGVTDTQYFGPGTRLTVL.

This clone has a handful of counts. The V call is TRBV27, the J call TRBJ1-2, with 9 bases aligning to TRBD1. V trimming: 8 bases; J trimming: 8 bases; junction bases outside the gene matches: 6. The germline gives CDR1 MNHEY, CDR2 SMNVEV (reference sequence). The CDR3 is made up of 12 amino acids. The DNA of the CDR3 is TGTGCCAGCGGGGACAGGGCGGGCGGCTACACCTTC. It codes for CASGDRAGGYTF.

The gene calls are TRBV14 and TRBJ1-2; 7 positions match TRBD1. V dropped 4 bases and J dropped 8; count of bases not matched to a gene: 7. The CDR3 covers 13 residues. The germline CDR1 and CDR2 sequences are SGHDN and FVKESK. In DNA form, the CDR3 reads TGTGCCAGCAGCCCTCGGACAGGTCGGGGCTACACCTTC. This sequence encodes CASSPRTGRGYTF.

The chain carries TRBV7-8 and TRBJ1-6; D ambiguous. The CDR3 runs 13 residues. Germline V gene data show CDR1 as SGHVS and CDR2 as FQNEAQ. V shed 2 bases and J shed 10 bases, with 9 bases lying between them. CDR3 protein: CASSLTKGSPLHF. In nucleotides, the CDR3 is TGTGCCAGCAGCTTAACAAAAGGATCACCCCTCCACTTT.

The V call is TRBV10-2, the J call TRBJ1-1, with TRBD1 as a possible D gene (6 bases). Trimming stripped 3 bases from V and 0 bases from J, with 8 bases between. The CDR3 runs 14 residues. Germline values: CDR1 WSHSY, CDR2 SAAADI. In nucleotides, the CDR3 is TGCGCCAGCAGTGAAACAGGGCTGAACACTGAAGCTTTCTTT. This sequence encodes CASSETGLNTEAFF.